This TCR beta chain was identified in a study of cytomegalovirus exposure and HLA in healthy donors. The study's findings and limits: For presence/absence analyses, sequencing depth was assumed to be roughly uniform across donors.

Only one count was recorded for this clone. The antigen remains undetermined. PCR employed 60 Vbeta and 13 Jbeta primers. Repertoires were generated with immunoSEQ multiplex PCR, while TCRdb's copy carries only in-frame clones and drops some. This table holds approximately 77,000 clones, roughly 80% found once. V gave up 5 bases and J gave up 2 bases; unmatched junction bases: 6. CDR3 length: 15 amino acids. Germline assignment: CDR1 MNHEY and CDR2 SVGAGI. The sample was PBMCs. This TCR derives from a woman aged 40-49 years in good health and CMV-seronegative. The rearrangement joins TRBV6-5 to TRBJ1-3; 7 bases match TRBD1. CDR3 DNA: TGTGCCAGCAGTCGACAGGGTGACACTGGAAACACCATATATTTT. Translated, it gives CASSRQGDTGNTIYF.